Following are 9 T cell receptor beta chains from one sample sequenced in a study of cytomegalovirus exposure and HLA in healthy donors (dated by TCRdb to the late 2010s). Preparation of the library involved the immunoSEQ multiplex PCR assay. The multiplex PCR relied on a mix of 60 forward primers for TCR Vbeta segments and 13 reverse primers for TCR Jbeta segments. TCRdb's version of the immuneACCESS table is confined to in-frame rearrangements and falls short of the full clone set. An unresolved V gene accounts for under half of the shortfall where checked; the remainder is of unknown origin. Present in this sample are around 300,000 clones, 85% to 90% of which were seen just once. Clones ranked in the top ten supply approximately 2.2% of the sample. Material for sequencing was PBMCs. The source of these receptors is a woman aged 18-30 years in good health and CMV-seronegative.

The chain has TRBV27 and TRBJ2-7, with TRBD1 matching 11 bases. Looked up from germline, CDR1 is MNHEY and CDR2 is SMNVEV (reference sequence). The trim removed 6 bases at V and 7 bases at J, leaving 11 bases unmatched. CDR3 length: 15 amino acids. CDR3 in DNA: TGTGCCAGCAGGTACGGGACAGGGGGTTTCGTTGAGCAGTACTTC. It is translated as CASRYGTGGFVEQYF.

The V call is TRBV9, the J call TRBJ2-2; possible D gene TRBD1, 6 bases. V lost 3 bases, J lost 0 bases, and 12 bases lay in between. CDR1 is SGDLS, CDR2 YYNGEE, per germline. This CDR3 spans 16 amino acids. CDR3 DNA: TGTGCCAGCAGCGGCATAGGACAGACGAACACCGGGGAGCTGTTTTTT. Protein product: CASSGIGQTNTGELFF.

This clone turned up a few times. In the same sample, other DNA sequences code for this CDR3. This chain links TRBV2 with TRBJ1-3; D is possibly TRBD1 (5 bases). V was cut by 3 bases and J by 4 bases, with 10 bases left in between. The CDR3 length is 14 residues. Germline V gene sequence: CDR1 SNHLY, CDR2 FYNNEI. The CDR3 nucleotides read TGTGCCAGCAGTGAGCCCAGGGCCGGAAACACCATATATTTT. This encodes CASSEPRAGNTIYF. Full variable domain (missing parts from reference TRBV2 and TRBJ1-3): EPEVTQTPSHQVTQMGQEVILRCVPISNHLYFYWYRQILGQKVEFLVSFYNNEISEKSEIFDDQFSVERPDGSNFTLKIRSTKLEDSAMYFCASSEPRAGNTIYFGEGSWLTVV.

This clone was seen a single time. V usage is TRBV5-1 and J usage is TRBJ1-4; weak D call: TRBD1 (5 bases). CDR3 size: 15 residues. From germline, CDR1 is SGHRS and CDR2 YFSETQ. Trimming removed 5 bases at V and 8 bases at J, with 19 bases between. CDR3: CASSLENRRGEKLFF. CDR3 nucleotide sequence: TGCGCCAGCAGTCTGGAAAACAGGCGGGGGGAAAAACTGTTTTTT.

This chain joins TRBV5-4 and TRBJ2-1, with 10 bases that match TRBD2. The ends lost 2 bases at V and 7 bases at J; junction bases unmatched: 6. This CDR3 has 15 residues. Germline CDR1 and CDR2: SGHNT and YYREEE (reference sequence). CDR3 amino acids: CASSLPGLAMNEQFF. The CDR3 bases are TGTGCCAGCAGCTTACCGGGACTAGCGATGAATGAGCAGTTCTTC.

The rearrangement links TRBV7-6 to TRBJ1-4; D might be TRBD1 (5 bases). V lost 4 bases and J lost 5, with 14 bases in between. In germline, CDR1 is SGHVS, CDR2 FNYEAQ. This CDR3 comprises 15 residues. The CDR3 DNA is TGTGCCAGCAGCTCAGAGGTGGGGCAGAATGAAAAACTGTTTTTT. It yields the protein CASSSEVGQNEKLFF.

V usage is TRBV11-2 and J usage is TRBJ1-1; D is unclear. Trimming left V 0 bases short and J 6 bases short, with 2 bases between. Germline CDR1 SGHAT, CDR2 FQNNGV. CDR3 length: 11 amino acids. CDR3 bases: TGTGCCAGCAGCTTAGACTCTGAAGCTTTCTTT. Protein: CASSLDSEAFF.

J is TRBJ2-7 and V is TRBV7-9; tentatively, D is TRBD2 (5 bases). Trimming cost V 1 base and J 2 bases, with 9 bases left between them. The CDR3 contains 14 residues. Germline V gene data show CDR1 as SEHNR and CDR2 as FQNEAQ (reference sequence). The CDR3, as DNA: TGTGCCAGCAGCTTAGGAGGGATTACCTACGAGCAGTACTTC. Translation gives CASSLGGITYEQYF.

The table lists this clone with a count of one. The chain links TRBV6-1 to TRBJ1-5, with TRBD1 matching over 8 bases. This CDR3 has 13 amino acids. The junction had 6 bases not matched to a gene; V was cut back by 8 bases and J by 6 bases. Germline V CDR1 and CDR2: MNHNS, SASEGT. CDR3 nucleotides: TGTGCCAGCGACAGGGGAGGAGGTCAGCCCCAGCATTTT. Its protein product is CASDRGGGQPQHF.